This entry describes one T cell receptor beta chain. Its antigen is still unknown. From germline, CDR1 is SGHNT and CDR2 YYREEE (reference sequence). With 4 bases removed from V and 2 bases from J, the gap between germline ends came to 10 bases. The CDR3 covers 14 residues. The data derive from a study of cytomegalovirus exposure and HLA in healthy donors. Study-wide context: From HLA-typed donors, an early data release held approximately 85 million unique TCRs.

The PCR made use of 60 Vbeta and 13 Jbeta primers. Libraries were prepared by immunoSEQ multiplex PCR; TCRdb keeps only in-frame clonotypes and omits some of them. The sample holds over 150,000 clones; approximately 88% are singletons and the top ten take 0.75% to 0.95%. Points from the study as a whole: From TCR beta sequences, most subjects' HLA-A and HLA-B alleles were reportedly predicted accurately.

What was sequenced was PBMCs. V usage is TRBV5-4 and J usage is TRBJ1-3; D uncertain. The TCR sequence derives from a woman aged 25 to 39 in good health and CMV-seronegative. The CDR3 DNA reads TGTGCCAGCAGCCCCTCCTACCCTGGAAACACCATATATTTT. Protein product: CASSPSYPGNTIYF.